This T cell receptor (beta chain) was obtained from a study of blood T cell repertoires in COVID-19. Overall study: Both acute and convalescent COVID-19 samples were obtained from the United States, Italy and Spain. In each case, the material was cDNA or gDNA derived from T cells, B-cell-depleted T cells, or PBMCs.

Individuals aged about 18 to 89 years were recruited from 24 US areas. Clinical history as reported by participants underpinned cohort assignment. This clone was picked up one time. Assay: immunoSEQ multiplex PCR; the TCRdb copy retains only in-frame clones and omits some. The sample lists about 430,000 clones; approximately 90% were seen once. Trimming at V came to 1 base and at J to 6 bases, leaving 8 bases not matched to a gene. From germline, CDR1 is LGHDT and CDR2 YNNKEL (reference sequence). The CDR3 length is 17 residues. The chain carries TRBV3-1 (or the pseudogene TRBV3-2) and TRBJ2-4; TRBD2 agrees at 11 bases. The sequenced sample consisted of PBMCs or T cells enriched from blood (not recorded which). This TCR came from a man aged 25-45 years who had recovered from COVID-19. CDR3 protein: CASSQALAGGVGNIQYF. In DNA form, the CDR3 reads TGTGCCAGCAGCCAAGCTCTAGCGGGAGGAGTCGGAAACATTCAGTACTTC.